This T cell receptor beta chain was identified in a study of blood T cell repertoires in COVID-19 (dated by TCRdb to 2018 to 2021). Regarding the study in general: Collaborator samples came from the United States, Italy and Spain and covered acute and convalescent phases of COVID-19. Samples were obtained from the ongoing ImmuneRACE study (first 160 participants) and from 1,254 subjects provided by 6 global collaborators. The prospective study material was composed of cDNA or gDNA derived from T cells, B-cell-depleted T cells, or PBMCs. Where available, HLA class I and class II types were obtained from metadata supplied by the sample provider rather than from assay-based typing. Nearly every sample came with metadata listing a de-identified subject ID, COVID-19 status, age in years and sex. The dataset comprised deeply sampled blood TCRbeta repertoires from subjects exposed to, actively infected with, or recovered from COVID-19. The repertoires were released in a freely available public database intended as a resource for research on the immune response to SARS-CoV-2.

CDR1 is given as SGHKS and CDR2 as YYEKEE, both from the germline V gene (reference sequence). V is reduced by 4 bases and J by 12 bases, leaving a spacing of 14 bases between them. The CDR3 has 13 amino acids, counting the end cysteine and phenylalanine. Of the read, only the CDR3 DNA is kept; its 39 bases are in frame from base 1. Study-wide conclusions, independent of this receptor: How much clinical and demographic metadata was included differed by source and by participant, and the metadata was provided uncurated.

For this clone: The antigen it recognizes is unknown. Nothing much larger sits one base from this clone, and base qualities are not available.

TCRbeta CDR3 regions were amplified from genomic DNA by means of the immunoSEQ Assay, a bias-controlled multiplex PCR. In the authors' own workflow: The number of nucleated cells in each sample was estimated by amplification of reference gene primers within the assay. Sequence reads were collapsed and filtered to measure the absolute abundance of every unique TCRbeta CDR3 rearrangement. For each sample, productive Simpson clonality was calculated as the square root of Simpson's diversity index across productive rearrangements. Drawn from immuneACCESS, this table holds only the in-frame rearrangements with V and J called that TCRdb kept. Clones are partly lost; checked studies trace under half to an unresolved V gene and leave the rest unexplained. The V and J calls and the clone size are those of that table, but D and trimming were determined from the DNA. This sample holds around 140,000 clones; about four fifths were observed only once. Roughly 3.6% of the sample is held by the ten biggest clonotypes.

Samples from volunteer blood donors who had recovered from COVID-19 were contributed by a second Seattle source. Collaborating institutions collected whole blood in K2EDTA tubes following their own protocols. For TCRbeta analysis, collaborators shipped samples in one of three forms: frozen whole blood, isolated PBMCs, or DNA extracted from either of those sample types. The clonotype originates from a man between 65 and 85 years old who had recovered from COVID-19. The chain joins TRBV5-5 to TRBJ1-6; the D gene lacks a confident call. The sample taken for sequencing was peripheral blood. In nucleotides, the sequence is TGTGCCAGCAGCGCCCCGGGTATGGAACCCCTCCACTTT. It encodes CASSAPGMEPLHF. Full variable domain (CDR3 extended with the reference TRBV5-5 and TRBJ1-6 proteins): DAGVTQSPTHLIKTRGQQVTLRCSPISGHKSVSWYQQVLGQGPQFIFQYYEKEERGRGNFPDRFSARQFPNYSSELNVNALLLGDSALYLCASSAPGMEPLHFGNGTRLTVT.